One sample yielded the 13 T cell receptor beta chains listed below, sequenced in a study of blood T cell repertoires in COVID-19. Only in-frame clones appear in the TCRdb table, and some are missing; sequencing was by immunoSEQ multiplex PCR. In the table there are 300,000 or so clones, around 87% of which are singletons. The sequenced material came from peripheral blood. The source of these receptors is a man aged 50 to 60 with active or convalescent COVID-19.

This chain links TRBV7-9 with TRBJ1-1; D unclear. Trimming took off 1 base at V and 5 bases at J, with 11 bases between the two ends. Germline loops: CDR1 SEHNR, CDR2 FQNEAQ (reference sequence). This CDR3 is built from 14 residues. The CDR3 spells CASSLDRGNTEAFF. DNA for the CDR3: TGTGCCAGCAGCTTAGATCGGGGAAATACTGAAGCTTTCTTT.

The chain carries TRBV6-5 and TRBJ1-5, with D uncertain. This CDR3 region has 15 residues. CDR1 is MNHEY, CDR2 SVGAGI, per germline. Between the trimmed V and J ends, which lost 5 bases and 0 bases, there was a span of 11 bases. The CDR3 protein is CASSPGIGSNQPQHF. CDR3 nucleotide sequence: TGTGCCAGCAGTCCCGGGATAGGTAGCAATCAGCCCCAGCATTTT.

The chain couples TRBV5-4 to TRBJ2-7, with TRBD1 identical over 10 bases. The V gene's germline CDR1 is SGHNT and CDR2 YYREEE (reference sequence). The CDR3 is 16 amino acids. Losses at the gene ends were 0 bases for V and 4 bases for J; bases not matched to a gene: 7. CDR3 residues: CASSLAAGTGVYEQYF. CDR3 sequence (DNA): TGTGCCAGCAGCTTGGCCGCCGGGACAGGGGTATACGAGCAGTACTTC.

This clone has just one count. This chain uses TRBV7-2 with TRBJ2-2, with D maybe TRBD1 (6 bases). The germline gives CDR1 SGHTA, CDR2 FQGNSA. Trimming left V 8 bases short and J 5 bases short, with 9 bases between. The CDR3 extends over 12 amino acids. The CDR3: CASGDRTGELFF. The CDR3 nucleotides are TGTGCCAGCGGAGACAGGACCGGGGAGCTGTTTTTT.

This clone was seen once. The chain carries TRBV6-5 and TRBJ1-2, with D possibly matching TRBD1 (5 bases). Germline V CDR1 and CDR2: MNHEY, SVGAGI. Trimming removed 1 base from V and 4 bases from J, with 13 bases in between. The CDR3 spans 15 residues. The DNA of the CDR3 is TGTGCCAGCAGTTACTGGGTGACAGACCTCTATGGCTACACCTTC. This translates into CASSYWVTDLYGYTF.

This chain links TRBV24-1 with TRBJ1-5; 7 bases align to TRBD1. Trimming removed 4 bases from V and 6 bases from J; junction bases left unmatched: 8. The germline V gene encodes CDR1 KGHDR and CDR2 SFDVKD. The CDR3 length is 15 residues. This CDR3 reads CATSDRQGGSQPQHF. The DNA of the CDR3 is TGTGCCACCAGTGACCGGCAGGGGGGAAGTCAGCCCCAGCATTTT.

DNA of the CDR3: TGTGCCAGCAGTTACCAGACAGGGCTATCCAATTCACCCCTCCACTTT. Its protein product is CASSYQTGLSNSPLHF. V and J are TRBV6-2 or TRBV6-3 and TRBJ1-6; 7 bases fit TRBD1. Per the germline V gene, CDR1 is MNHEY and CDR2 is SVGEGT. Trimming removed 2 bases from V and 7 bases from J; junction bases left unmatched: 8. The CDR3 has 16 residues.

The chain is built from TRBV5-1 and TRBJ2-5; 11 positions match TRBD2. J gave up 4 bases and V 3 bases, and 11 bases lay outside the gene matches. This CDR3 spans 17 amino acids. Germline lookup yields CDR1 SGHRS and CDR2 YFSETQ. CDR3 sequence (DNA): TGCGCCAGCAGCTCTCACGACCGTAGCGGGGGGGGAGAGACCCAGTACTTC. Protein: CASSSHDRSGGGETQYF.

This clone has only one observation. V usage is TRBV3-1 (or the pseudogene TRBV3-2) and J usage is TRBJ2-1, with 7 bases lining up with TRBD2. The CDR3 contains 16 residues. V was pared by 0 bases and J by 6 bases, with 8 bases of the junction left unmatched. Germline V gene data show CDR1 as LGHDT and CDR2 as YNNKEL (reference sequence). The CDR3 DNA sequence: TGTGCCAGCAGCCAAGACTGGGCGGGAGATGGCAATGAGCAGTTCTTC. Protein product: CASSQDWAGDGNEQFF.

The CDR3 reads CASRFSAGLNIQYF. CDR3 sequence (DNA): TGTGCCAGCAGATTTAGCGCCGGTCTAAACATTCAGTACTTC. This chain uses TRBV27 with TRBJ2-4; perhaps TRBD2 as D (5 bases). Germline V gives CDR1 MNHEY, CDR2 SMNVEV (reference sequence). CDR3 length equals 14 residues. V lost 6 bases to trimming and J lost 6 bases, with 15 bases between them.

V and J are TRBV6-5 and TRBJ2-7; the D gene is possibly TRBD2 (6 bases). V was shortened by 2 bases and J by 4 bases, with 18 bases between the two germline ends. CDR1 MNHEY and CDR2 SVGAGI come from the germline V gene. The CDR3 sequence is 16 residues long. The CDR3 DNA is TGTGCCAGCAGTTACGAGCCCGGGGGTCGTGCGTACGAGCAGTACTTC. Protein product: CASSYEPGGRAYEQYF.

The CDR3: CASSGEVYGYTF. In DNA form, the CDR3 reads TGTGCCAGCAGCGGCGAGGTATATGGCTACACCTTC. The chain couples TRBV7-9 to TRBJ1-2; unclear D gene. The CDR3 sequence is 12 residues long. Trimming took 5 bases from V and 5 from J, leaving 9 bases between them. The V gene's germline CDR1 is SEHNR and CDR2 FQNEAQ (reference sequence).

This clone was counted a single time. The chain carries TRBV30 and TRBJ1-1, with D tentatively TRBD1 (5 bases). The V end was cut by 8 bases, the J end by 0 bases, with 28 bases between. Germline loops: CDR1 GTSNPN, CDR2 SVGIG (reference sequence). This CDR3 is 18 amino acids long. The CDR3 region is CAAWKAHQGINMNTEAFF. The CDR3 DNA is TGTGCCGCCTGGAAGGCGCATCAGGGTATCAACATGAACACTGAAGCTTTCTTT. Full variable domain (outside the CDR3, taken from reference TRBV30 and TRBJ1-1): SQTIHQWPATLVQPVGSPLSLECTVEGTSNPNLYWYRQAAGRGLQLLFYSVGIGQISSEVPQNLSASRPQDRQFILSSKKLLLSDSGFYLCAAWKAHQGINMNTEAFFGQGTRLTVV.